Given below is one T cell receptor beta chain in context. Its target is not known. A CD45RA+ naive subset and a CD45RA-negative memory subset were split from CD4+ cells. These data are taken from a study of shared clonotypes between healthy human individuals. Study in general: Aged between 18 and 49, the donors were two women and three men. Notes on the study in general: For naive CD4 cells, roughly 5% of clonotypes were shared across a few donors.

TCRdb's table, derived via immunoSEQ multiplex PCR, lists solely in-frame clones and lacks some. The table has fewer than 1.8 million clones, approximately 98.5% seen once. The clonotype originates from a man in his thirties or forties in good health. Input material: naive CD4+ T cells sorted from blood. This sample's subset: CD45RA+ positively selected.

The CDR3 DNA sequence: TGTGCCAGCAGCCCCTCCGGACTCAACTACGAGCAGTACTTC. This codes for CASSPSGLNYEQYF. This chain links TRBV5-5 with TRBJ2-7, with D perhaps matching TRBD2 (5 bases). The CDR3 spans 14 residues. Trimming shortened V by 4 bases and J by 3 bases, and 14 bases separated the two germline ends. CDR1 and CDR2 (germline): SGHKS, YYEKEE (reference sequence). The full variable domain, in which reference TRBV5-5 and TRBJ2-7 provide the parts outside the CDR3, is DAGVTQSPTHLIKTRGQQVTLRCSPISGHKSVSWYQQVLGQGPQFIFQYYEKEERGRGNFPDRFSARQFPNYSSELNVNALLLGDSALYLCASSPSGLNYEQYFGPGTRLTVT.